This T cell receptor beta chain derives from a study of blood T cell repertoires in COVID-19. Across the study: There were acute and convalescent COVID-19 samples, and they came from the United States, Italy and Spain. T cells, B-cell-depleted T cells, or PBMCs supplied cDNA or gDNA.

Original processing methods: Cell counts per sample came from amplifying reference gene primers. Sequencing was performed with immunoSEQ multiplex PCR; in TCRdb, only in-frame clones are kept and a portion is missing. V and J calls plus clone size are reproduced from that table; the DNA served to infer D and trimming. The profile shows 350,000 or so clones, 90% of them singletons. Trimming cost V 5 bases and J 12 bases; bases outside gene matches: 4. The CDR3 runs to 13 residues. The receptor was isolated from a man between 18 and 35 years old with active or convalescent COVID-19. Sequencing was performed on peripheral blood. The chain is built from TRBV12-3 or TRBV12-4 and TRBJ2-1; TRBD2 matches 13 bases. This CDR3 is CASSPGLAGLQFF. Here the CDR3 DNA reads TGTGCCAGCAGTCCGGGACTAGCGGGGTTGCAGTTCTTC.